These 18 T cell receptor beta chains share one sample of origin, sequenced in a study of cytomegalovirus exposure and HLA in healthy donors (dated by TCRdb to 2016 to 2017). The library was made by the immunoSEQ multiplex PCR assay. For the multiplex PCR, a mixture combining 60 forward primers for TCR Vbeta segments and 13 reverse primers for TCR Jbeta segments was used. Drawn from immuneACCESS, this table holds only the in-frame rearrangements with V and J called that TCRdb kept. Clones are partly lost; checked studies trace under half to an unresolved V gene and leave the rest unexplained. The sample table holds some 270,000 clones, of which 75% to 85% were seen once. Of the sample, roughly 0.3% is held by the ten largest clones. Specimen: PBMCs. The receptors stem from a girl aged 2-9 years in good health and CMV-seronegative.

This chain joins TRBV28 and TRBJ1-5; a possible D gene is TRBD1 (6 bases). This CDR3 spans 17 amino acids. In germline, CDR1 is MDHEN, CDR2 SYDVKM. V lost 2 bases and J 0 bases, leaving 14 bases between the germline ends. CDR3 sequence reads: CASSLRGGIYSNQPQHF. As DNA, the CDR3 is TGTGCCAGCAGTTTAAGAGGGGGAATCTATAGCAATCAGCCCCAGCATTTT.

V usage is TRBV7-3 and J usage is TRBJ2-2; TRBD2 matches 8 bases. V lost 5 bases, J lost 7 bases, and 3 bases stayed unmatched. The CDR3 is 13 residues long. In germline, CDR1 is SGHTA, CDR2 FQGTGA. DNA for the CDR3: TGTGCCAGCAGCGCCCTAGCGGGCGGGGAGCTGTTTTTT. Translated: CASSALAGGELFF.

The chain uses TRBV11-2 and TRBJ2-5; 11 nucleotides line up with TRBD2. This CDR3 region has 15 residues. Germline CDR1 reads SGHAT; CDR2 reads FQNNGV. V was pared by 3 bases and J by 5 bases, with 5 bases of the junction left unmatched. CDR3 sequence (DNA): TGTGCCAGCAGCTTTCTAGCGGGAGGAACGGAGACCCAGTACTTC. The encoded protein is CASSFLAGGTETQYF. Full variable domain (remainder filled in from reference TRBV11-2 and TRBJ2-5): EAGVAQSPRYKIIEKRQSVAFWCNPISGHATLYWYQQILGQGPKLLIQFQNNGVVDDSQLPKDRFSAERLKGVDSTLKIQPAKLEDSAVYLCASSFLAGGTETQYFGPGTRLLVL.

This chain joins TRBV19 and TRBJ2-3; D is possibly TRBD2 (6 bases). The CDR3 length is 14 residues. Germline assignment: CDR1 LNHDA and CDR2 SQIVND (reference sequence). The V gene lost 3 bases and the J gene lost 2 bases, with 9 bases spanning the gap. CDR3 coding DNA: TGTGCCAGTAGTATGGCGGGGTTCACAGATACGCAGTATTTT. It encodes CASSMAGFTDTQYF.

This clone was seen just once. The rearrangement joins TRBV29-1 to TRBJ1-3; D is undetermined. The CDR3 spans 14 residues. The germline gives CDR1 SQVTM, CDR2 ANQGSEA. V lost 4 bases to trimming and J lost 2 bases, with 12 bases between them. The CDR3 DNA reads as TGCAGCGTTGTTTTTGCGTACCCTGGAAACACCATATATTTT. Translating gives CSVVFAYPGNTIYF.

This clone appeared a few times. The chain is built from TRBV4-2 and TRBJ1-5; 9 positions match TRBD1. This CDR3 has 16 amino acids. J gave up 6 bases and V 4 bases, and 10 bases lay outside the gene matches. Germline V gene sequence: CDR1 LGHNA, CDR2 YNFKEQ. The CDR3 region is CASSLRDREAGQPQHF. Here the CDR3 DNA reads TGTGCCAGCAGCCTCCGGGACAGGGAAGCGGGTCAGCCCCAGCATTTT.

The table lists this clone with a few counts. V and J are TRBV18 and TRBJ2-7; weak D call: TRBD1 (6 bases). CDR3 length: 13 amino acids. The germline V gene has CDR1 KGHSH and CDR2 LQKENI. The germline V and J ends were trimmed by 6 bases and 0 bases, with 9 bases remaining between them. CDR3 sequence reads: CASSRQDSYEQYF. In DNA form, the CDR3 reads TGTGCCAGCTCGCGACAGGACTCCTACGAGCAGTACTTC.

The chain has TRBV29-1 and TRBJ1-4; perhaps TRBD1 as D (6 bases). Per the germline V gene, CDR1 is SQVTM and CDR2 is ANQGSEA. CDR3 length equals 13 residues. The V and J ends lost 7 bases and 7 bases respectively, with 16 bases between them. In nucleotides, the CDR3 is TGCAGCGCTCAACAGGGAGAGGGTGAAAAACTGTTTTTT. It specifies CSAQQGEGEKLFF.

The chain employs TRBV5-1 and TRBJ1-1, with D possibly matching TRBD1 (6 bases). The CDR3 covers 19 residues. Germline V CDR1 and CDR2: SGHRS, YFSETQ. V lost 0 bases and J 3 bases, leaving 24 bases between the germline ends. The CDR3 nucleotides are TGCGCCAGCAGCTTGGCCCGCCAGGGGAGCTTCACGTCTTACACTGAAGCTTTCTTT. Its translation is CASSLARQGSFTSYTEAFF.

The chain links TRBV5-4 to TRBJ2-1, with 8 nucleotides matching TRBD1. This CDR3 is built from 18 residues. V lost 4 bases, J lost 7 bases, and 19 bases stayed unmatched. The germline V gene encodes CDR1 SGHNT and CDR2 YYREEE (reference sequence). The CDR3 loop reads CASSQAGTGLSLGNEQFF. The CDR3 bases are TGTGCCAGCAGCCAGGCTGGGACAGGCCTTTCCCTTGGGAATGAGCAGTTCTTC.

This chain links TRBV6-5 with TRBJ1-5, with a weak D call TRBD1 (5 bases). Trimming removed 7 bases from V and 10 bases from J, with 20 bases in between. Germline assignment: CDR1 MNHEY and CDR2 SVGAGI. This CDR3 is built from 14 residues. CDR3 region: CASKPGQGAQPQHF. CDR3 bases: TGTGCCAGCAAGCCCGGCCAAGGGGCCCAACCCCAGCATTTT.

The rearrangement links TRBV7-9 to TRBJ1-4; no reliable D call. The CDR3 sequence is 16 residues long. Trimming left V 4 bases short and J 0 bases short, with 12 bases between. CDR1 and CDR2 (germline): SEHNR, FQNEAQ (reference sequence). CDR3 DNA sequence: TGTGCCAGCAGCTCCCCCTTAATTTCAACTAATGAAAAACTGTTTTTT. This codes for CASSSPLISTNEKLFF. The full variable domain, completed using reference TRBV7-9 and TRBJ1-4, is DTGVSQNPRHKITKRGQNVTFRCDPISEHNRLYWYRQTLGQGPEFLTYFQNEAQLEKSRLLSDRFSAERPKGSFSTLEIQRTEQGDSAMYLCASSSPLISTNEKLFFGSGTQLSVL.

The chain combines TRBV4-2 with TRBJ2-2, with TRBD1 matching 7 bases. Germline trimming cut 0 bases from V and 6 bases from J; bases unmatched to any gene: 7. Germline V gene data show CDR1 as LGHNA and CDR2 as YNFKEQ. CDR3 length: 16 amino acids. CDR3 coding DNA: TGTGCCAGCAGCCAAGATCAGGACAGGAAGCCCGGGGAGCTGTTTTTT. Encoded protein: CASSQDQDRKPGELFF.

This chain connects TRBV7-9 to TRBJ2-3, with 7 bases lining up with TRBD2. Germline CDR1 reads SEHNR; CDR2 reads FQNEAQ (reference sequence). The J segment lost 1 base and the V segment lost 5 bases, leaving 9 bases of the junction unmatched. This CDR3 is built from 16 residues. CDR3 loop: CASSRVGTKGTDTQYF. CDR3 coding DNA: TGTGCCAGCAGCCGGGTGGGGACTAAAGGCACAGATACGCAGTATTTT.

Notes on this clone: A read error may account for a junction end that differs from germline. The V call is TRBV28, the J call TRBJ1-1, with TRBD1 as a possible D gene (6 bases). The CDR3 extends over 13 amino acids. CDR1 and CDR2 from the germline V gene are MDHEN and SYDVKM. CDR3 sequence reads: CASRSQGNSEAFF. In DNA, the CDR3 is TGTGCCAGCAGGTCCCAGGGGAACTCTGAAGCTTTCTTT. Together with reference TRBV28 and TRBJ1-1, the CDR3 gives the full variable domain: DVKVTQSSRYLVKRTGEKVFLECVQDMDHENMFWYRQDPGLGLRLIYFSYDVKMKEKGDIPEGYSVSREKKERFSLILESASTNQTSMYLCASRSQGNSEAFFGQGTRLTVV.

The chain recombines TRBV5-6 with TRBJ1-1; 7 bases map to TRBD1. Germline V gene sequence: CDR1 SGHDT, CDR2 YYEEEE. This CDR3 contains 16 residues. J lost 2 bases, V lost 2 bases, and 9 bases had no gene match. CDR3 coding DNA: TGTGCCAGCAGCTTCTTACAGGGGACAATTAACACTGAAGCTTTCTTT. Its protein product is CASSFLQGTINTEAFF.

The chain links TRBV7-9 to TRBJ1-3; D uncertain. Trimming left V 0 bases short and J 0 bases short, with 3 bases between. Germline CDR1 SEHNR, CDR2 FQNEAQ (reference sequence). This CDR3 spans 14 amino acids. CDR3 sequence reads: CASSLAVSGNTIYF. The CDR3 nucleotides are TGTGCCAGCAGCTTAGCCGTCTCTGGAAACACCATATATTTT. The entire variable domain, with the rest obtained from reference TRBV7-9 and TRBJ1-3, is as follows: DTGVSQNPRHKITKRGQNVTFRCDPISEHNRLYWYRQTLGQGPEFLTYFQNEAQLEKSRLLSDRFSAERPKGSFSTLEIQRTEQGDSAMYLCASSLAVSGNTIYFGEGSWLTVV.

The chain links TRBV9 to TRBJ2-2; TRBD2 aligns across 7 bases. J was trimmed by 0 bases and V by 3 bases; bases with no gene match: 2. Germline CDR1 is SGDLS and CDR2 is YYNGEE. The CDR3 loop spans 15 amino acids. The CDR3 nucleotides read TGTGCCAGCAGCGGGGAGGGATCGAACACCGGGGAGCTGTTTTTT. It encodes CASSGEGSNTGELFF. The full variable domain, rest sourced from reference TRBV9 and TRBJ2-2, is DSGVTQTPKHLITATGQRVTLRCSPRSGDLSVYWYQQSLDQGLQFLIQYYNGEERAKGNILERFSAQQFPDLHSELNLSSLELGDSALYFCASSGEGSNTGELFFGEGSRLTVL.